These 14 T cell receptor beta chains came from one sample sequenced in a study of cytomegalovirus exposure and HLA in healthy donors. The protocol was immunoSEQ multiplex PCR, while the TCRdb copy is restricted to in-frame clones and leaves out a portion. The sample has roughly 49,000 clones, 94% seen once. Sequenced sample: PBMCs. Receptors originate from a woman between 18 and 29 years old in good health and CMV-seropositive.

This sequence joins TRBV27 and TRBJ1-1; D not resolved. Trimming took 5 bases from V and 4 from J, leaving 11 bases between them. Germline V gene sequence: CDR1 MNHEY, CDR2 SMNVEV (reference sequence). The CDR3 totals 13 residues. The CDR3 here is CASSPAAPTEAFF. The CDR3 region has the DNA TGTGCCAGCAGTCCGGCGGCCCCCACTGAAGCTTTCTTT.

The V call is TRBV5-4, the J call TRBJ2-3; 8 nucleotides line up with TRBD1. The V segment lost 4 bases and the J segment 3 bases; nucleotides outside the gene matches: 10. This CDR3 has 16 residues. The germline gives CDR1 SGHNT, CDR2 YYREEE (reference sequence). The CDR3 sequence: CASSGRDRGGTDTQYF. The CDR3 bases are TGTGCCAGCAGCGGGAGAGACAGGGGAGGTACAGATACGCAGTATTTT.

The chain recombines TRBV19 with TRBJ2-1, with a weak D call TRBD1 (6 bases). The germline V gene encodes CDR1 LNHDA and CDR2 SQIVND (reference sequence). The CDR3 totals 13 residues. Deletions cut 7 bases from V and 6 bases from J, with 13 bases between. Here the CDR3 reads CASTRTVSNEQFF. The DNA for the CDR3 is TGTGCCAGTACCAGGACAGTCAGCAATGAGCAGTTCTTC.

The rearrangement links TRBV19 to TRBJ1-2; D is ambiguous. Deletions cut 5 bases from V and 0 bases from J, with 7 bases between. This CDR3 region has 13 residues. Germline values: CDR1 LNHDA, CDR2 SQIVND (reference sequence). This chain's CDR3 is CASSVVSNYGYTF. For the CDR3, the DNA is TGTGCCAGTAGTGTCGTCTCTAACTATGGCTACACCTTC.

The gene calls are TRBV11-3 and TRBJ1-6, with D possibly being TRBD1 (5 bases). The CDR3 sequence is 14 residues long. V lost 5 bases and J lost 10, with 15 bases in between. Germline CDR1 is SGHNT and CDR2 is YENEEA. The CDR3 bases are TGTGCCAGCAGCGCGGGGGACGGCAGATCACCCCTCCACTTT. This gives the protein CASSAGDGRSPLHF.

The chain employs TRBV18 and TRBJ2-5; D gene ambiguous. Trimming cost V 3 bases and J 3 bases, with 5 bases left between them. The CDR3 is made up of 12 amino acids. From germline, CDR1 is KGHSH and CDR2 LQKENI. The CDR3 coding sequence is TGTGCCAGCTCACCCAACAAAGAGACCCAGTACTTC. Translated, it gives CASSPNKETQYF. Full variable domain (rest looked up from reference TRBV18 and TRBJ2-5): NAGVMQNPRHLVRRRGQEARLRCSPMKGHSHVYWYRQLPEEGLKFMVYLQKENIIDESGMPKERFSAEFPKEGPSILRIQQVVRGDSAAYFCASSPNKETQYFGPGTRLLVL.

The chain is built from TRBV10-3 and TRBJ2-7; D might be TRBD1 (6 bases). CDR3 length equals 15 residues. Germline V gene lookup returns CDR1 ENHRY and CDR2 SYGVKD. V was shortened by 0 bases and J by 0 bases, with 9 bases between the two germline ends. The CDR3 spells CAISESQGSSYEQYF. CDR3 bases: TGTGCCATCAGTGAGTCCCAGGGGTCCTCCTACGAGCAGTACTTC.

The rearrangement uses TRBV7-2 and TRBJ1-5; D remains unclear. CDR1 and CDR2 from the germline V gene are SGHTA and FQGNSA. V was trimmed by 5 bases and J by 0 bases, leaving 5 bases between them. This CDR3 has 13 amino acids. CDR3 sequence reads: CASSTNSNQPQHF. CDR3 DNA sequence: TGTGCCAGCAGCACAAATAGCAATCAGCCCCAGCATTTT. The complete variable domain, with remaining parts taken from reference TRBV7-2 and TRBJ1-5, reads GAGVSQSPSNKVTEKGKDVELRCDPISGHTALYWYRQSLGQGLEFLIYFQGNSAPDKSGLPSDRFSAERTGGSVSTLTIQRTQQEDSAVYLCASSTNSNQPQHFGDGTRLSIL.

This chain uses TRBV10-3 with TRBJ1-1, with D possibly matching TRBD1 (5 bases). Trimming left V 9 bases short and J 0 bases short, with 11 bases between. CDR3 length: 13 residues. Germline lookup yields CDR1 ENHRY and CDR2 SYGVKD. CDR3 DNA: TGTGCCATTTCCAGGGTTATGAACACTGAAGCTTTCTTT. Its translation is CAISRVMNTEAFF.

The chain joins TRBV28 to TRBJ2-3; 9 nucleotides agree with TRBD1. The CDR3 covers 16 residues. The germline V gene encodes CDR1 MDHEN and CDR2 SYDVKM. V lost 4 bases to trimming and J lost 2 bases; unmatched junction nucleotides: 7. DNA of the CDR3: TGTGCCAGCAGTTCCGGGACAGGGATTCTCACAGATACGCAGTATTTT. Protein sequence: CASSSGTGILTDTQYF.

The gene calls are TRBV7-3 and TRBJ2-7; D is perhaps TRBD1 (6 bases). Trimming shortened V by 0 bases and J by 3 bases, and 12 bases separated the two germline ends. The CDR3 spans 15 residues. CDR1 and CDR2 from the germline V gene are SGHTA and FQGTGA. The CDR3 sequence: CASSLTGGRNYEQYF. The CDR3 bases are TGTGCCAGCAGCTTAACTGGGGGCAGGAACTACGAGCAGTACTTC.

The gene calls are TRBV19 and TRBJ1-5, with D possibly TRBD1 on 6 matching bases. V was trimmed by 7 bases and J by 0 bases, leaving 22 bases between them. The CDR3 runs to 18 residues. Per germline, CDR1 LNHDA and CDR2 SQIVND (reference sequence). The CDR3 DNA reads as TGTGCCAGTAAGGGGGGGGTACAGGGACCTACTAGCAATCAGCCCCAGCATTTT. As protein: CASKGGVQGPTSNQPQHF.

This clone appeared once. V and J are TRBV27 and TRBJ2-1; D gene unclear. The germline V gene encodes CDR1 MNHEY and CDR2 SMNVEV (reference sequence). V lost 7 bases and J lost 4, with 14 bases in between. CDR3 length: 14 residues. The CDR3 DNA reads as TGTGCCAGCAAGCAGCGCTTAGCTTACAATGAGCAGTTCTTC. Amino acids: CASKQRLAYNEQFF.

This clone was counted once. The chain is built from TRBV5-1 and TRBJ1-4; D ambiguous. Germline CDR1 is SGHRS and CDR2 is YFSETQ. The CDR3 has 14 residues. The ends were cut back, 1 base at V and 2 bases at J, with 6 bases in the middle. CDR3 protein: CASSLMGTNEKLFF. The CDR3 DNA reads as TGCGCCAGCAGCTTGATGGGCACTAATGAAAAACTGTTTTTT.